The source of this TCR beta chain is a study of blood T cell repertoires in COVID-19. Across the study: Spain, Italy and the United States supplied samples that represented acute and convalescent COVID-19. T cells, B-cell-depleted T cells, or PBMCs provided the cDNA or gDNA that served as material.

In the study's own analysis: Estimates of nucleated cell counts were drawn from the amplification of reference gene primers. Produced via immunoSEQ multiplex PCR; TCRdb's table is partial and in-frame only. That table is the source of V, J and clone size, and D and trimming were worked out from the DNA. The repertoire holds around 150,000 clones, with around 87% as singletons. This CDR3 contains 15 residues. V dropped 11 bases and J dropped 8; count of bases not matched to a gene: 17. The germline V gene encodes CDR1 SNHLY and CDR2 FYNNEI. The sequenced sample consisted of peripheral blood. The J gene is TRBJ2-3, the V gene TRBV2; 9 bases map to TRBD2. The TCR sequence derives from a man aged 50 or older with active COVID-19. The CDR3 coding sequence is TGTGCCCGCCGAGGGTTAGCGGGGGCTCTTGGTACGCAGTATTTT. Translation: CARRGLAGALGTQYF.